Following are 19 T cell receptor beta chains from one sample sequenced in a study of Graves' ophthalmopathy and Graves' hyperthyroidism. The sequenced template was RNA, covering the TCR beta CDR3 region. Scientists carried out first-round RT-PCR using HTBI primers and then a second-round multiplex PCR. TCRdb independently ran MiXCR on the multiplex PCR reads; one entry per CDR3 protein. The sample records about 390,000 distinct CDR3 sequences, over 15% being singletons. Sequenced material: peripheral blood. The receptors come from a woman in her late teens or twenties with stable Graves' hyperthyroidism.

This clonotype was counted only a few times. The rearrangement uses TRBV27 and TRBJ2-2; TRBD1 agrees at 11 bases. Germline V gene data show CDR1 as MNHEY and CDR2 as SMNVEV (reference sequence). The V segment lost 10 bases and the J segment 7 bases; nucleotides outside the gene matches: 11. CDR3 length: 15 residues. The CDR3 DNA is TGTGCCATCCGGAAAGGGACAGGGGGTAGCGGGGAGCTGTTTTTT. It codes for CAIRKGTGGSGELFF.

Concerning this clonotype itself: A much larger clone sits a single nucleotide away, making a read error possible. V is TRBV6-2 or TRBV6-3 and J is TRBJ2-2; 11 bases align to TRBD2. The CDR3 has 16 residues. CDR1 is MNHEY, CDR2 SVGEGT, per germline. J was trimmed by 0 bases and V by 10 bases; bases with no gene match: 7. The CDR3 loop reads CANIELAGANTGELFF. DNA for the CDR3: TGTGCCAACATTGAACTAGCGGGGGCGAACACCGGGGAGCTGTTTTTT.

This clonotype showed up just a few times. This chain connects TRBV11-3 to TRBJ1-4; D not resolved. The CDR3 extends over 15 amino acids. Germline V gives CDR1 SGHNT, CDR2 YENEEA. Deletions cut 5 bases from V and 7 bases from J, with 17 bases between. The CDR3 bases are TGTGCCAGCAGCCCACGGGTAGCCCGATTTGAAAAACTGTTTTTT. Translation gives CASSPRVARFEKLFF.

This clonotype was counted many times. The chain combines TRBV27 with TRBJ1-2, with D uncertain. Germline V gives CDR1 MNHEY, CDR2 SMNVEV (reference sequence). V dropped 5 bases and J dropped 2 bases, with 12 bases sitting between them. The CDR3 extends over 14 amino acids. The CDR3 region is CASSKTGGNYGYTF. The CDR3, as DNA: TGTGCCAGCAGTAAAACGGGCGGGAACTATGGCTACACCTTC.

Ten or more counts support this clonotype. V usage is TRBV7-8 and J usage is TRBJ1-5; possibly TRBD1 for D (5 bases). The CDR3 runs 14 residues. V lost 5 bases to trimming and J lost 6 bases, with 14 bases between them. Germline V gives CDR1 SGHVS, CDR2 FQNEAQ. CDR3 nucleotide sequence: TGTGCCAGCAGCATAAACCCAGGGACTCAGCCCCAGCATTTT. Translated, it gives CASSINPGTQPQHF.

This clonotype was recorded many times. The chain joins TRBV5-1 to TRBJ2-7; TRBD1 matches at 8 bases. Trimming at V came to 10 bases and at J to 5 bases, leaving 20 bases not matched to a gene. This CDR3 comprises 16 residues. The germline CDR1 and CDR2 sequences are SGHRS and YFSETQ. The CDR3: CASRNGQGFTRDEQYF. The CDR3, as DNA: TGCGCCTCTCGTAACGGACAGGGATTCACCCGGGACGAGCAGTACTTC. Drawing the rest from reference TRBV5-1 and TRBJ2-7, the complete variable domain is KAGVTQTPRYLIKTRGQQVTLSCSPISGHRSVSWYQQTPGQGLQFLFEYFSETQRNKGNFPGRFSGRQFSNSRSEMNVSTLELGDSALYLCASRNGQGFTRDEQYFGPGTRLTVT.

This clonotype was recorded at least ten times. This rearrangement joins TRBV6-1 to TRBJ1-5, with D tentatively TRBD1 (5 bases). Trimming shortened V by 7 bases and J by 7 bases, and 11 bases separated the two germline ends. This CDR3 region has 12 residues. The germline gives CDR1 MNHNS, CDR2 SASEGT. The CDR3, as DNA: TGTGCCAGCACTCCGGGGGGACAGCCCCAGCATTTT. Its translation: CASTPGGQPQHF.

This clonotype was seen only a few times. The CDR3 coding sequence is TGTGCCAGCAGCCGGATGGGGGGGCCCCTAAGAGGCACCGGGGAGCTGTTTTTT. Translated: CASSRMGGPLRGTGELFF. The V gene is TRBV7-8, the J gene TRBJ2-2; tentatively, D is TRBD2 (7 bases). From germline, CDR1 is SGHVS and CDR2 FQNEAQ. CDR3 size: 18 residues. The V and J ends lost 5 bases and 4 bases respectively, with 23 bases between them.

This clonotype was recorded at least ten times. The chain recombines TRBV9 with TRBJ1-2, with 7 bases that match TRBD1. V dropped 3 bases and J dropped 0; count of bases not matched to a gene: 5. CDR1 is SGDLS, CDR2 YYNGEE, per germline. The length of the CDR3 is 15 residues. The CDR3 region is CASSERQGANYGYTF. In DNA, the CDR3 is TGTGCCAGCAGCGAGCGACAGGGAGCTAACTATGGCTACACCTTC.

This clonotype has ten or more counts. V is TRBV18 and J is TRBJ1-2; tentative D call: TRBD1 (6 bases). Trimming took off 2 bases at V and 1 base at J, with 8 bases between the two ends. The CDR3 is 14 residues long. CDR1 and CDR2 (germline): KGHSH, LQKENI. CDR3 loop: CASSPGDINYGYTF. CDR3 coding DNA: TGTGCCAGCTCACCAGGGGACATTAACTATGGCTACACCTTC. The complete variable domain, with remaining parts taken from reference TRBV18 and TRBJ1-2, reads NAGVMQNPRHLVRRRGQEARLRCSPMKGHSHVYWYRQLPEEGLKFMVYLQKENIIDESGMPKERFSAEFPKEGPSILRIQQVVRGDSAAYFCASSPGDINYGYTFGSGTRLTVV.

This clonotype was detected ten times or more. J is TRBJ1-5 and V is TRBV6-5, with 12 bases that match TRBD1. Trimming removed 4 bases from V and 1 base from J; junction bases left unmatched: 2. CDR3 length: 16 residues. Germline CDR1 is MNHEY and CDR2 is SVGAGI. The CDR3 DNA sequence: TGTGCCAGCAGTTGGGGACAGGGGGCGAGCAATCAGCCCCAGCATTTT. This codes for CASSWGQGASNQPQHF.

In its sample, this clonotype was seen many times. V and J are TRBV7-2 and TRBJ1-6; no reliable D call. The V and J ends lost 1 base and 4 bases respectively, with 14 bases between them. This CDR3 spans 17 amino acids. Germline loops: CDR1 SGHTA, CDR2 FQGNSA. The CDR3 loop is CASSLVSGSVYNSPLHF. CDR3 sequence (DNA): TGTGCCAGCAGCTTAGTCTCGGGGTCCGTTTATAATTCACCCCTCCACTTT. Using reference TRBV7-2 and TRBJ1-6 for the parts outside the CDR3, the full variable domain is GAGVSQSPSNKVTEKGKDVELRCDPISGHTALYWYRQSLGQGLEFLIYFQGNSAPDKSGLPSDRFSAERTGGSVSTLTIQRTQQEDSAVYLCASSLVSGSVYNSPLHFGNGTRLTVT.

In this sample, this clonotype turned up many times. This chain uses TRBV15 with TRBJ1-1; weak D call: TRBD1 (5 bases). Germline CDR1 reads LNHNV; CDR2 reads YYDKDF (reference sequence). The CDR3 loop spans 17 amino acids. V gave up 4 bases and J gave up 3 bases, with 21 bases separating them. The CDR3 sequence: CATSNAGPGGWDTEAFF. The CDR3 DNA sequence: TGTGCCACCAGCAATGCAGGGCCAGGAGGCTGGGACACTGAAGCTTTCTTT.

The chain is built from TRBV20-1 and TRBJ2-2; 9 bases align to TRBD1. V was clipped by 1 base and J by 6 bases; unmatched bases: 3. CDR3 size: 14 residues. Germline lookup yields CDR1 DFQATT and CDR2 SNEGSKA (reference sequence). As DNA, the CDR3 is TGCAGTGCTAGAGGGACAGGGGACCCCGGGGAGCTGTTTTTT. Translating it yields CSARGTGDPGELFF.

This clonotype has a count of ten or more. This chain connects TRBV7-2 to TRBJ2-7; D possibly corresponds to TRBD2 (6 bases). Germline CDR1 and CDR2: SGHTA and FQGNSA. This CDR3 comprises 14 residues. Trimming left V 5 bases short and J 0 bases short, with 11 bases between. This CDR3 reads CASSAGPFSYEQYF. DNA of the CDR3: TGTGCCAGCAGCGCGGGACCCTTCTCCTACGAGCAGTACTTC.

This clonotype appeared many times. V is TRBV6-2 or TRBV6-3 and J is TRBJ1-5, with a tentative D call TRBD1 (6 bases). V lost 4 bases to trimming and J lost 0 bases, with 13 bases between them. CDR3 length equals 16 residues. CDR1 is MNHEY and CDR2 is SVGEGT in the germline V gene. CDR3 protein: CASSSLDRTSNQPQHF. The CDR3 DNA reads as TGTGCCAGCAGTTCCCTCGACAGGACTAGCAATCAGCCCCAGCATTTT.

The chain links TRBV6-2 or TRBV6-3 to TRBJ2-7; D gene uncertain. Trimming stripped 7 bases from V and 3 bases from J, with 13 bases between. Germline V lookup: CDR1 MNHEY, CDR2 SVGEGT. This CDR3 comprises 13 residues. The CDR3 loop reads CASNNGPFYEQYF. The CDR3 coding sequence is TGTGCCAGCAACAATGGACCGTTCTACGAGCAGTACTTC.

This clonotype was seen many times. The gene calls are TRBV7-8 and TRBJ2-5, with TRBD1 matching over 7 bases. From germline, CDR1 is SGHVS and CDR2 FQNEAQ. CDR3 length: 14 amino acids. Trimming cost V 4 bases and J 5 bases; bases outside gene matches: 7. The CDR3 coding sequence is TGTGCCAGCAGCTACAGGGGATCATGGGAGACCCAGTACTTC. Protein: CASSYRGSWETQYF.

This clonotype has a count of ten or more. CDR3 amino acids: CASRRGAQETQYF. CDR3 bases: TGTGCCAGCAGGAGGGGGGCTCAAGAGACCCAGTACTTC. This rearrangement joins TRBV6-1 to TRBJ2-5; TRBD1 or TRBD2 may be the D gene (6 bases each). V gave up 6 bases and J gave up 2 bases, with 10 bases separating them. Per germline, CDR1 MNHNS and CDR2 SASEGT. This CDR3 has 13 residues.